The next 27 T cell receptor beta chains were all read from a single sample in a study of cytomegalovirus exposure and HLA in healthy donors. PCR primers comprised 60 Vbeta and 13 Jbeta primers. The assay was immunoSEQ multiplex PCR, and TCRdb's table has in-frame clones only and misses some. Among fewer than 250,000 clones listed, about four fifths were seen once. The sequenced material came from PBMCs. The receptors stem from a woman in her forties or fifties in good health and CMV-seronegative.

The rearrangement joins TRBV7-3 to TRBJ2-7; 7 bases align to TRBD2. This CDR3 comprises 14 residues. Germline lookup yields CDR1 SGHTA and CDR2 FQGTGA. V shed 3 bases and J 6 bases; nucleotides not matched to a gene: 8. DNA of the CDR3: TGTGCCAGCAGCTTGGACCTGGGGGGGGGCGAGCAGTACTTC. This sequence encodes CASSLDLGGGEQYF.

V is TRBV28 and J is TRBJ1-4; D is unclear. The CDR3 consists of 16 residues. CDR1 and CDR2 (germline): MDHEN, SYDVKM. V lost 3 bases, J lost 4 bases, and 15 bases lay in between. CDR3 DNA: TGTGCCAGCAGTTTCTCCCTCAAGCCGGTTAATGAAAAACTGTTTTTT. Protein: CASSFSLKPVNEKLFF.

J is TRBJ1-5 and V is TRBV5-6; 7 bases match TRBD1. CDR3 length: 13 residues. V lost 0 bases, J lost 7 bases, and 1 base stayed unmatched. Looked up from germline, CDR1 is SGHDT and CDR2 is YYEEEE. The CDR3 DNA reads TGTGCCAGCAGCTTGGACAGGGGCCAGCCCCAGCATTTT. This gives the protein CASSLDRGQPQHF. The full variable domain, in which reference TRBV5-6 and TRBJ1-5 provide the parts outside the CDR3, is DAGVTQSPTHLIKTRGQQVTLRCSPKSGHDTVSWYQQALGQGPQFIFQYYEEEERQRGNFPDRFSGHQFPNYSSELNVNALLLGDSALYLCASSLDRGQPQHFGDGTRLSIL.

The genes are TRBV7-2 and TRBJ2-5; TRBD1 is a possible D gene (6 bases). Germline V gives CDR1 SGHTA, CDR2 FQGNSA. V lost 3 bases, J lost 5 bases, and 10 bases lay in between. The CDR3 runs 13 residues. The CDR3 DNA reads as TGTGCCAGCAGCTTCGGCAGGGGCGAGACCCAGTACTTC. Translation gives CASSFGRGETQYF. Based on the CDR3 plus reference TRBV7-2 and TRBJ2-5, the full variable domain is GAGVSQSPSNKVTEKGKDVELRCDPISGHTALYWYRQSLGQGLEFLIYFQGNSAPDKSGLPSDRFSAERTGGSVSTLTIQRTQQEDSAVYLCASSFGRGETQYFGPGTRLLVL.

DNA of the CDR3: TGCGCCAGCAGCCCCCGACAGACCTATGGCTACACCTTC. Protein product: CASSPRQTYGYTF. The rearrangement joins TRBV4-3 to TRBJ1-2; D is possibly TRBD1 (5 bases). The CDR3 runs to 13 residues. V was pared by 4 bases and J by 4 bases, with 10 bases between. Germline-derived CDR1 and CDR2 are LGHNA and YSLEER.

The rearrangement uses TRBV7-2 and TRBJ1-2; TRBD1 is a possible D gene (6 bases). The V end lost 5 bases, the J end lost 6 bases, and 16 bases lay between the germline ends. Germline CDR1 reads SGHTA; CDR2 reads FQGNSA. The length of the CDR3 is 14 residues. As DNA, the CDR3 is TGTGCCAGCAGCACTATAGGGGGTTGGGATGGCTACACCTTC. Protein sequence: CASSTIGGWDGYTF.

This clone was recorded a few times. V gene TRBV5-6 combines with J gene TRBJ2-5; 14 nucleotides align to TRBD2. The CDR3 spans 15 residues. Germline lookup yields CDR1 SGHDT and CDR2 YYEEEE. The V segment lost 4 bases and the J segment 3 bases; nucleotides outside the gene matches: 2. This chain's CDR3 is CASSQGLAGEETQYF. The CDR3 DNA follows: TGTGCCAGCAGCCAGGGACTAGCGGGGGAAGAGACCCAGTACTTC.

This clone appeared a few times. The chain is built from TRBV4-1 and TRBJ1-1, with TRBD1 identical over 8 bases. Germline assignment: CDR1 MGHRA and CDR2 YSYEKL. This CDR3 comprises 17 residues. J lost 3 bases, V lost 1 base, and 10 bases had no gene match. CDR3 loop: CASSQVVSGGPHTEAFF. For the CDR3, the DNA is TGCGCCAGCAGCCAAGTCGTGTCAGGGGGCCCGCACACTGAAGCTTTCTTT.

V usage is TRBV5-8 and J usage is TRBJ2-5, with TRBD2 as a possible D gene (5 bases). Looked up from germline, CDR1 is SGHTS and CDR2 is YDEGEE. CDR3 length equals 12 residues. Trimming left V 2 bases short and J 7 bases short, with 9 bases between. CDR3 in amino acids: CASSFTRGTQYF. CDR3 in DNA: TGTGCCAGCAGCTTCACCCGGGGGACCCAGTACTTC.

The chain couples TRBV7-8 to TRBJ2-5, with 7 positions matching TRBD1. From germline, CDR1 is SGHVS and CDR2 FQNEAQ. V lost 0 bases and J lost 4; bases outside the gene matches: 5. The CDR3 runs 15 residues. The chain's CDR3 is CASSLATRGRETQYF. The CDR3 nucleotides read TGTGCCAGCAGCTTAGCTACTAGGGGGCGAGAGACCCAGTACTTC.

With regard to this clone: Other DNA variants within this sample encode the same CDR3. The rearrangement links TRBV6-5 to TRBJ1-5; a weak D match, TRBD1 (5 bases). This CDR3 contains 13 residues. The germline gives CDR1 MNHEY, CDR2 SVGAGI. Trimming cost V 2 bases and J 6 bases, with 8 bases left between them. DNA of the CDR3: TGTGCCAGCAGTTACCTGGGGGGTCAGCCCCAGCATTTT. Translated, it gives CASSYLGGQPQHF.

As to this clone: A junction end diverges from the germline sequence, so it may reflect a read error. The V and J genes are TRBV6-5 and TRBJ1-2; D remains unclear. This CDR3 is 11 amino acids long. The germline CDR1 and CDR2 sequences are MNHEY and SVGAGI. This chain's CDR3 is CASSGIFGRLF. CDR3 nucleotides: TGTGCCAGCAGCGGGATCTTTGGGCGCCTCTTC.

The CDR3 region is CASSSRLFGGYTF. DNA of the CDR3: TGTGCCAGCAGCTCCCGACTCTTTGGAGGCTACACCTTC. The chain is built from TRBV7-6 and TRBJ1-2; D gene unclear. The V end was cut by 4 bases, the J end by 8 bases, with 14 bases between. Germline-derived CDR1 and CDR2 are SGHVS and FNYEAQ. This CDR3 comprises 13 residues.

This rearrangement joins TRBV27 to TRBJ1-1; D gene uncertain. V dropped 3 bases and J dropped 7 bases, with 15 bases sitting between them. CDR1 and CDR2 (germline): MNHEY, SMNVEV (reference sequence). This CDR3 has 14 residues. The CDR3 is CASSLAGRADEAFF. CDR3 nucleotides: TGTGCCAGCAGTTTGGCCGGGCGGGCAGATGAAGCTTTCTTT.

The chain uses TRBV29-1 and TRBJ1-1; possibly TRBD1 for D (5 bases). V was trimmed by 2 bases and J by 7 bases, leaving 17 bases between them. Germline CDR1 reads SQVTM; CDR2 reads ANQGSEA. This CDR3 has 14 residues. The CDR3 here is CSVELGQNPSEAFF. CDR3 nucleotide sequence: TGCAGCGTTGAACTCGGACAAAACCCAAGTGAAGCTTTCTTT.

The chain's CDR3 is CASSQRVAGTGGSYEQYF. CDR3 nucleotides: TGTGCCAGCAGCCAAAGGGTGGCCGGGACAGGGGGCTCCTACGAGCAGTACTTC. The rearrangement uses TRBV7-9 and TRBJ2-7, with TRBD1 identical over 11 bases. In germline, CDR1 is SEHNR, CDR2 FQNEAQ (reference sequence). V lost 5 bases and J lost 0; bases outside the gene matches: 12. The CDR3 has 18 residues.

The chain uses TRBV2 and TRBJ2-7; 7 bases are shared with TRBD1. V trimming: 3 bases; J trimming: 4 bases; junction bases outside the gene matches: 3. CDR1 and CDR2 (germline): SNHLY, FYNNEI. This CDR3 has 13 residues. This chain's CDR3 is CASSEETGYEQYF. CDR3 in DNA: TGTGCCAGCAGTGAGGAGACAGGGTACGAGCAGTACTTC.

This rearrangement joins TRBV9 to TRBJ2-7; D is possibly TRBD1 (6 bases). The germline CDR1 and CDR2 sequences are SGDLS and YYNGEE. CDR3 length: 14 amino acids. The V and J ends lost 4 bases and 8 bases respectively, with 19 bases between them. The CDR3, as DNA: TGTGCCAGCAGCTCCGACAGGAGCGTAATAAAGCAGTACTTC. It encodes CASSSDRSVIKQYF.

This chain joins TRBV12-5 and TRBJ2-7; 7 nucleotides match TRBD1. The V and J ends lost 0 bases and 0 bases, in that order; junction bases with no gene match: 8. CDR1 and CDR2 from the germline V gene are LGHNT and FRNRAP. The CDR3 totals 17 residues. CDR3 region: CASGLVPDRVTSYEQYF. The CDR3 DNA follows: TGTGCTAGTGGTTTGGTACCCGACAGGGTGACCTCCTACGAGCAGTACTTC. The full variable domain, completed using reference TRBV12-5 and TRBJ2-7, is DARVTQTPRHKVTEMGQEVTMRCQPILGHNTVFWYRQTMMQGLELLAYFRNRAPLDDSGMPKDRFSAEMPDATLATLKIQPSEPRDSAVYFCASGLVPDRVTSYEQYFGPGTRLTVT.

This chain's CDR3 is CASSAPTGHLQETQYF. The DNA of the CDR3 is TGTGCCAGCAGCGCCCCTACGGGACACCTCCAAGAGACCCAGTACTTC. This sequence joins TRBV14 and TRBJ2-5, with D perhaps matching TRBD1 (6 bases). The V gene's germline CDR1 is SGHDN and CDR2 FVKESK. The CDR3 is 16 amino acids. V was clipped by 5 bases and J by 1 base, with 17 bases between them.

The chain uses TRBV2 and TRBJ2-5, with D uncertain. Gene TRBJ2-7 matches the end of the DNA better, so the J call may be wrong. The CDR3 runs 14 residues. CDR1 is SNHLY and CDR2 is FYNNEI in the germline V gene. CDR3 amino acids: CASSESAFGYEQYF. The CDR3 DNA reads as TGTGCCAGCAGTGAATCGGCTTTCGGGTACGAGCAGTACTTC.

The gene calls are TRBV5-1 and TRBJ2-1; 7 bases map to TRBD1. This CDR3 spans 16 amino acids. Germline V gene sequence: CDR1 SGHRS, CDR2 YFSETQ. V trimming: 4 bases; J trimming: 4 bases; junction bases outside the gene matches: 11. The CDR3 reads CASSPTGVVPYNEQFF. The CDR3 DNA follows: TGCGCCAGCAGCCCCACAGGGGTCGTCCCTTACAATGAGCAGTTCTTC.

This clone was counted once. The chain couples TRBV7-9 to TRBJ2-1; 13 bases are a match to TRBD2. J lost 4 bases, V lost 3 bases, and 3 bases had no gene match. CDR3 length: 16 residues. Germline CDR1 SEHNR, CDR2 FQNEAQ (reference sequence). CDR3 nucleotide sequence: TGTGCCAGCAGCTTTAGACTAGCGGGGGGTTACAATGAGCAGTTCTTC. Amino acids: CASSFRLAGGYNEQFF.

The chain recombines TRBV7-2 with TRBJ1-5; 7 bases fit TRBD1. The CDR3 has 13 amino acids. J gave up 11 bases and V 0 bases, and 4 bases lay outside the gene matches. Germline V gives CDR1 SGHTA, CDR2 FQGNSA. The CDR3 region has the DNA TGTGCCAGCAGCTTAGCGACCCAGGGGGCCCAGCATTTT. Amino acid sequence: CASSLATQGAQHF.

This clone was counted between two and nine times. V usage is TRBV6-1 and J usage is TRBJ1-2; no clear D. V was cut by 10 bases and J by 4 bases, with 16 bases left in between. This CDR3 has 13 residues. Germline V gives CDR1 MNHNS, CDR2 SASEGT. CDR3 amino acids: CATRPLSSYGYTF. CDR3 nucleotide sequence: TGTGCCACCAGGCCTCTGTCCAGCTATGGCTACACCTTC.

Comment on this clone: Mismatch with germline at one junction end may stem from a read error. V and J are TRBV7-9 and TRBJ1-1, with 8 positions matching TRBD1. The CDR3 spans 17 residues. Per germline, CDR1 SEHNR and CDR2 FQNEAQ (reference sequence). This CDR3 reads CSSSLVGGGTGNTEAFF. CDR3 sequence (DNA): TGTTCCAGCAGCTTAGTGGGAGGTGGGACAGGGAACACTGAAGCTTTCTTT.

The rearrangement links TRBV4-3 to TRBJ1-2; D is undetermined. Germline V gene sequence: CDR1 LGHNA, CDR2 YSLEER. The V gene lost 4 bases and the J gene lost 2 bases, with 8 bases spanning the gap. The CDR3 spans 13 residues. CDR3 amino acids: CASSPGWNYGYTF. The CDR3 DNA follows: TGCGCCAGCAGCCCCGGTTGGAACTATGGCTACACCTTC.